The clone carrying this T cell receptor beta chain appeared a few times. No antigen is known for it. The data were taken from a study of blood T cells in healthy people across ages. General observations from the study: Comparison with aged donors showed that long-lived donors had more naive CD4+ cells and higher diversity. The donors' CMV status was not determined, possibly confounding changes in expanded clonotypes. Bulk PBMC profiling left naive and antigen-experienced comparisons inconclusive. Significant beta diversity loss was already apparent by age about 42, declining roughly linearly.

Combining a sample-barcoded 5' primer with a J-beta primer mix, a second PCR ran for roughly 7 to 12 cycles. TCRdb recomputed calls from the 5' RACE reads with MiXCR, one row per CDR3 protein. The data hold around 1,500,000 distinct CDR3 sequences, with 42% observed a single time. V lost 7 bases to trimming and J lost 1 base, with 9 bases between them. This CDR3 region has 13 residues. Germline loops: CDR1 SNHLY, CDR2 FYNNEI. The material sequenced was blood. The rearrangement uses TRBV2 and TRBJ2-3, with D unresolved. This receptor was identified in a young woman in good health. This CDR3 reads CASIESGTDTQYF. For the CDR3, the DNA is TGTGCCAGCATCGAGAGTGGCACAGATACGCAGTATTTT.